The clone carrying this T cell receptor beta chain was seen at least ten times. Germline V gene data show CDR1 as LGHNA and CDR2 as YSLEER. The CDR3 totals 15 residues. The junction had 8 bases not matched to a gene; V was cut back by 3 bases and J by 7 bases. This sample stems from a study of response to subunit inactivated influenza vaccine. Using its own MiXCR run on the RT-PCR reads, TCRdb lists one record per CDR3 protein. This repertoire shows approximately 530,000 distinct CDR3 sequences, approximately 6.9% found once; its top ten account for approximately 14%. The sequence was obtained from a man aged 50-75 years who received an inactivated influenza vaccine. This chain links TRBV4-3 with TRBJ2-1; TRBD2 agrees at 8 bases. Here the sequenced sample was PBMCs from blood, taken around 25 months after vaccination. In DNA, the CDR3 is TGCGCCAGCAGCCAGGAAGCGGGAGCTCGGAATGAGCAGTTCTTC. Protein product: CASSQEAGARNEQFF.